The 5 T cell receptor beta chains listed next were all sequenced from one sample in a study of PD-1 blockade in mismatch repair-deficient tumors. Using immunoSEQ multiplex PCR, the repertoire was profiled, and TCRdb retains in-frame clones only, with some absent. This table has some 70,000 clones, about 72% appearing once. The sample here was peripheral blood, taken 2 weeks after starting pembrolizumab. These receptors were taken from an adult with mismatch repair-deficient cancer.

This clone was observed a few times. This sequence joins TRBV10-3 and TRBJ2-2; 11 positions match TRBD2. CDR1 ENHRY and CDR2 SYGVKD come from the germline V gene. The length of the CDR3 is 15 residues. Trimming took 6 bases from V and 3 from J; bases not matched to a gene: 3. CDR3 region: CAIRDSGRDTGELFF. The CDR3 nucleotides read TGTGCCATCAGAGATAGCGGGAGGGACACCGGGGAGCTGTTTTTT.

The chain is built from TRBV2 and TRBJ2-7; TRBD1 matches at 10 bases. Germline V gene lookup returns CDR1 SNHLY and CDR2 FYNNEI. The CDR3 has 14 residues. Trimming at V came to 5 bases and at J to 4 bases, leaving 5 bases not matched to a gene. CDR3: CASSLGTGEYEQYF. CDR3 sequence (DNA): TGTGCCAGCAGTCTCGGGACAGGGGAGTACGAGCAGTACTTC.

This chain links TRBV7-3 with TRBJ2-1; a weak D match, TRBD2 (7 bases). The CDR3 runs to 16 residues. Germline values: CDR1 SGHTA, CDR2 FQGTGA. Trimming cost V 5 bases and J 4 bases, with 18 bases left between them. The CDR3 nucleotides read TGTGCCAGCAGCCTACAGGGCGGGAGTCCGTACAATGAGCAGTTCTTC. Encoded protein: CASSLQGGSPYNEQFF.

The rearrangement uses TRBV19 and TRBJ1-5; the D is unclear. The V end lost 3 bases, the J end lost 3 bases, and 9 bases lay between the germline ends. CDR1 LNHDA and CDR2 SQIVND come from the germline V gene (reference sequence). CDR3 size: 14 residues. In DNA, the CDR3 is TGTGCCAGTAGTATGGTGGGTTACAATCAGCCCCAGCATTTT. Its protein is CASSMVGYNQPQHF.

This chain joins TRBV2 and TRBJ1-3; D gene unclear. The CDR3 is made up of 12 amino acids. The V and J ends lost 4 bases and 7 bases respectively, with 8 bases between them. Germline V lookup: CDR1 SNHLY, CDR2 FYNNEI. The CDR3 region is CASSALRNTIYF. The CDR3 nucleotides read TGTGCCAGCAGTGCTCTCCGGAACACCATATATTTT.